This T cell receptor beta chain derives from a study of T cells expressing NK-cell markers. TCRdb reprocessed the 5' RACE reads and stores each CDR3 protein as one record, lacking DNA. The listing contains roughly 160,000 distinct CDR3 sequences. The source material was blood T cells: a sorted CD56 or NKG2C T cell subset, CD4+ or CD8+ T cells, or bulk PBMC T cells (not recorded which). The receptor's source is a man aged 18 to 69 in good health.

This chain's CDR3 is CAISESTGSTDTQYF. The rearrangement links TRBV10-3 to TRBJ2-3. CDR1 is ENHRY and CDR2 is SYGVKD in the germline V gene. The length of the CDR3 is 15 residues.